Given below is one T cell receptor (beta chain) in context. The antigen is not known. This entry belongs to a study of graft-versus-host responses after intestinal transplantation. Study background: Multivisceral, liver-intestinal, or isolated intestinal grafts were transplanted into recipients.

Trimming shortened V by 2 bases and J by 1 base, and 8 bases separated the two germline ends. The CDR3 runs to 14 residues. CDR1 is KGHSH and CDR2 is LQKENI in the germline V gene. Study results and limitations: Graft-donor T cell macrochimerism coincided with high graft-versus-host to host-versus-graft clonal ratios in allografts. Early after transplant, HvG clones declined as circulating GvH clones peaked. The recipient marrow held GvH clones, and some of them showed up first in ileum or blood.

Data came from immunoSEQ multiplex PCR; TCRdb stores just in-frame clones and leaves some out. Seen here are about 120,000 clones, over 85% observed once, and the top ten hold over 0.1%. The sequence was collected from a human donor who received an intestinal transplant. The J gene is TRBJ1-2, the V gene TRBV18; D is perhaps TRBD1 (6 bases). The sample consisted of unstimulated CD4+ T cells sorted from spleen or lymph node cells, taken before intestinal transplant. CDR3 protein: CASSPGGLNYGYTF. In nucleotides, the CDR3 is TGTGCCAGCTCACCAGGGGGGCTTAACTATGGCTACACCTTC.